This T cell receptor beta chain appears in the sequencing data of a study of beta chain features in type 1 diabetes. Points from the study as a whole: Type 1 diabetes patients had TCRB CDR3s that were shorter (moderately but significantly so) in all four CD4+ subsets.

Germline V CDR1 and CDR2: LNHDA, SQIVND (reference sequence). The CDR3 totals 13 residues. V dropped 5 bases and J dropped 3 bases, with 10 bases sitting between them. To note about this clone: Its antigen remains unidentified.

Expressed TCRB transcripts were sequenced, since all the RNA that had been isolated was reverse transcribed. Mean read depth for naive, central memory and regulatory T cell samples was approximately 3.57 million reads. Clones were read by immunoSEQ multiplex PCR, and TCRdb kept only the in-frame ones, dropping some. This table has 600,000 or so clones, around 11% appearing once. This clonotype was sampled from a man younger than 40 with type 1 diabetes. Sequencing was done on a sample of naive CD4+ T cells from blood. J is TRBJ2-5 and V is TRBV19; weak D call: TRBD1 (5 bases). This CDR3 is CASSGMTEETQYF. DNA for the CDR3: TGTGCCAGTAGTGGGATGACAGAAGAGACCCAGTACTTC.